Below, one TCR beta chain is given with its context. The study recruited people aged about 18 to 95 years across about two dozen US areas. This specimen belongs to a study of blood T cell repertoires in COVID-19. Study overall: Italy, Spain and the United States were the sources of the convalescent and acute COVID-19 samples.

Clones were read by immunoSEQ multiplex PCR, and TCRdb kept only the in-frame ones, dropping some. The repertoire holds approximately 150,000 clones, with roughly 80% as singletons. The sequencing input was PBMCs or T cells enriched from blood (not recorded which). The TCR sequence derives from a woman aged 40 to 50 with acute COVID-19.

CDR3: CASSPSFRLAQYNEQFF. The CDR3 DNA reads as TGTGCCAGCAGCCCTTCCTTCCGACTAGCACAGTACAATGAGCAGTTCTTC. The rearrangement joins TRBV9 to TRBJ2-1; TRBD2 matches at 7 bases. Germline V gene sequence: CDR1 SGDLS, CDR2 YYNGEE. The ends lost 4 bases at V and 4 bases at J; junction bases unmatched: 14. The CDR3 totals 17 residues.